This T cell receptor beta chain originates from a study of cytomegalovirus exposure and HLA in healthy donors. General study results and limits: V- and J-gene trimming in TCR beta was tied to a missense DCLRE1C variant by an analysis performed later.

Germline-derived CDR1 and CDR2 are MRHNA and SNTAGT. The CDR3 extends over 10 amino acids. Between the trimmed V and J ends, which lost 10 bases and 2 bases, there was a span of 5 bases. This clone was recorded a few times. Its antigen is unidentified. The PCR used 60 Vbeta and 13 Jbeta primers. Authors' data handling: Later work found 80 million to 85 million unique TCR beta chains, with 9.5 million to 14 million shared. Only in-frame clones appear in the TCRdb table, and some are missing; sequencing was by immunoSEQ multiplex PCR. V, J and clone size reflect that table, while D and trimming were determined from the DNA. The sample holds approximately 110,000 clones, 70% seen once.

Sequencing input: PBMCs. This sequence originates from a young man in good health and CMV-seropositive. This rearrangement joins TRBV6-4 to TRBJ1-1; D gene unclear. The CDR3 loop reads CATTNTEAFF. Here the CDR3 DNA reads TGTGCCACAACTAACACTGAAGCTTTCTTT.